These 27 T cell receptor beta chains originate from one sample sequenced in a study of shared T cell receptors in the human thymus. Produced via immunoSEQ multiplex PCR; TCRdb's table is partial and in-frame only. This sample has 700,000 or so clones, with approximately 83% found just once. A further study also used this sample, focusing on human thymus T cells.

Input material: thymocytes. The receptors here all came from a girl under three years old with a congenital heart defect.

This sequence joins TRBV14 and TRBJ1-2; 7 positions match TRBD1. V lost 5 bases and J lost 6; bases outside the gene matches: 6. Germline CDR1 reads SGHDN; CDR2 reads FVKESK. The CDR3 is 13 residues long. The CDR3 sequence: CASSYRGFNGYTF. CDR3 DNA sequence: TGTGCCAGCAGCTACAGGGGATTCAATGGCTACACCTTC.

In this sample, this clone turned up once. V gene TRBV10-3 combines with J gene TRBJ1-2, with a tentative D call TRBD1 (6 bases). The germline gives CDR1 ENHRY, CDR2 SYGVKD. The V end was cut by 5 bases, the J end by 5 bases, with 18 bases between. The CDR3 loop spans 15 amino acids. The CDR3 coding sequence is TGTGCCATCAGTAATTTATCTCGGGGGGCTTATGGCTACACCTTC. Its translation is CAISNLSRGAYGYTF.

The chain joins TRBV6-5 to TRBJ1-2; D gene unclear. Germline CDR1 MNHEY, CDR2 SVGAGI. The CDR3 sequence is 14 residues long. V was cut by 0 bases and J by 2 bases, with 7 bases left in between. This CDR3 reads CASSYSPGNYGYTF. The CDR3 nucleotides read TGTGCCAGCAGTTACTCGCCGGGAAACTATGGCTACACCTTC.

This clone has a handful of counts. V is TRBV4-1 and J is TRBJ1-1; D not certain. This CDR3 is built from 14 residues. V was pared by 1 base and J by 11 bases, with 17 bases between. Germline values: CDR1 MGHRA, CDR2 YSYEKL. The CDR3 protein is CASSQVPRRGKAFF. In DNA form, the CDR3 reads TGCGCCAGCAGCCAAGTTCCCAGGCGGGGAAAGGCTTTCTTT.

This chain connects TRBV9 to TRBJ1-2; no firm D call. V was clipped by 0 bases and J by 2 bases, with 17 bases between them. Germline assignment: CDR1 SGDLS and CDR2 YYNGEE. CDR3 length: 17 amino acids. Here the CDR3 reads CASSVGWAGLINYGYTF. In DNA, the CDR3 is TGTGCCAGCAGCGTAGGGTGGGCAGGTTTAATCAACTATGGCTACACCTTC. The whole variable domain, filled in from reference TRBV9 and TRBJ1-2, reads DSGVTQTPKHLITATGQRVTLRCSPRSGDLSVYWYQQSLDQGLQFLIQYYNGEERAKGNILERFSAQQFPDLHSELNLSSLELGDSALYFCASSVGWAGLINYGYTFGSGTRLTVV.

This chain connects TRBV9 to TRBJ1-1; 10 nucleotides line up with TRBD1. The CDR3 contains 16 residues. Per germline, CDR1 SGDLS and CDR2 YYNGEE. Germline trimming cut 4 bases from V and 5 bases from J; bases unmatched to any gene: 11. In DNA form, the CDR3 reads TGTGCCAGCAGCACTAGACAGGGGGCGATTGCTACTGAAGCTTTCTTT. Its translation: CASSTRQGAIATEAFF.

CDR3: CASSLVGPGDSPLHF. The CDR3 DNA reads as TGCGCCAGCAGCTTGGTGGGCCCGGGGGATTCACCCCTCCACTTT. The rearrangement links TRBV5-1 to TRBJ1-6; maybe TRBD1 (5 bases). Germline CDR1 and CDR2: SGHRS and YFSETQ. The V and J ends lost 0 bases and 8 bases respectively, with 12 bases between them. CDR3 length equals 15 residues.

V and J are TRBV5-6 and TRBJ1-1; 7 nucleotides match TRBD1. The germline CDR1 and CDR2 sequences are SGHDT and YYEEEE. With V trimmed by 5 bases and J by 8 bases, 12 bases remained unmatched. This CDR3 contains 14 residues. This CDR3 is CASSFPRTGQEAFF. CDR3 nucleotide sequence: TGTGCCAGCAGTTTTCCCCGGACAGGCCAAGAAGCTTTCTTT.

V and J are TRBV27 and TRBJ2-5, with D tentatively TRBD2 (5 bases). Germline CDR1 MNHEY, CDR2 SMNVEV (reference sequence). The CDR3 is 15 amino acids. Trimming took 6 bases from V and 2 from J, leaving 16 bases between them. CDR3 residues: CASRHIKRPQETQYF. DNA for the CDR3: TGTGCCAGCAGACACATTAAGCGGCCACAAGAGACCCAGTACTTC.

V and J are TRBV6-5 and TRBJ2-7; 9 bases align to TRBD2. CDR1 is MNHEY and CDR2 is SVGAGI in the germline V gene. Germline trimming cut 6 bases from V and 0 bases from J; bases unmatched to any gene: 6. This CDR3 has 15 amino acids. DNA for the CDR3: TGTGCCAGCAGACCCACTAGCGGGCGCTCCTACGAGCAGTACTTC. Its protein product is CASRPTSGRSYEQYF.

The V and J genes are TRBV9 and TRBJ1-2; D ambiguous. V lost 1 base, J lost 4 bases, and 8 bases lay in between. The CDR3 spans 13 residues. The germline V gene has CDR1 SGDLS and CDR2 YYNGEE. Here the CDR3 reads CASSVTRCYGYTF. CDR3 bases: TGTGCCAGCAGCGTAACTCGGTGCTATGGCTACACCTTC.

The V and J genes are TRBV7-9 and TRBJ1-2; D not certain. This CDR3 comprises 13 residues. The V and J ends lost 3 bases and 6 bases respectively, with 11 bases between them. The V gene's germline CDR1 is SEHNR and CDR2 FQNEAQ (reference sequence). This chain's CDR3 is CASSFRLSDGYTF. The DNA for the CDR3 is TGTGCCAGCAGCTTTCGACTTTCTGATGGCTACACCTTC.

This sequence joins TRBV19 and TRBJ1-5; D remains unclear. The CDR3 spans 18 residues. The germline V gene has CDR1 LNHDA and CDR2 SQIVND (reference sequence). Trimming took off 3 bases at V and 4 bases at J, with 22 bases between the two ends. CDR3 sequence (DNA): TGTGCCAGTAGTATTGAAACTGGGAGGAGGTCGAGTAATCAGCCCCAGCATTTT. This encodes CASSIETGRRSSNQPQHF.

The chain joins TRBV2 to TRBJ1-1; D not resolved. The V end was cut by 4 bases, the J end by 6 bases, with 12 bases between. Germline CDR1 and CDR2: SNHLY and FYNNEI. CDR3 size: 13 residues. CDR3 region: CASSGRGIPEAFF. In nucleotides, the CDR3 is TGTGCCAGCAGTGGGAGAGGAATACCTGAAGCTTTCTTT.

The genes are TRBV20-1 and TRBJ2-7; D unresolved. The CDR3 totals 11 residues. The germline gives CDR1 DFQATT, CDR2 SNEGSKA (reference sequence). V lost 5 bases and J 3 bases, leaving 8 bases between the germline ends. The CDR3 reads CSAPVRYEQYF. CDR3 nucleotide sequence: TGCAGTGCTCCTGTCCGCTACGAGCAGTACTTC.

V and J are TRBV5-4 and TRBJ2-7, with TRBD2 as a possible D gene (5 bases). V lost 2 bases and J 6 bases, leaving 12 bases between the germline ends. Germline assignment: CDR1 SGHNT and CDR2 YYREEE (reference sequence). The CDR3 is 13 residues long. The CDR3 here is CASSFCASCEQYF. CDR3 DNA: TGTGCCAGCAGCTTCTGCGCTAGCTGCGAGCAGTACTTC.

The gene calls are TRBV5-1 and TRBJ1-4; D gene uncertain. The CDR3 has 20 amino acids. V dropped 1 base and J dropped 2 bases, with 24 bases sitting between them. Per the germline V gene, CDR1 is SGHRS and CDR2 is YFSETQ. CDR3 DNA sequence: TGCGCCAGCAGCTTGTGGTCAAGAGAGGACCACCCGGGGACTAATGAAAAACTGTTTTTT. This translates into CASSLWSREDHPGTNEKLFF.

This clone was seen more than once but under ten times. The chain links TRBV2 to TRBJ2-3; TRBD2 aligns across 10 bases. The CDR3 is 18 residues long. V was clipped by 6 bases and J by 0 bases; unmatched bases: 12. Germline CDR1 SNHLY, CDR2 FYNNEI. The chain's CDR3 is CASRPSPGLAASTDTQYF. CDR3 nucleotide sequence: TGTGCCAGCAGACCCTCTCCAGGACTAGCGGCAAGCACAGATACGCAGTATTTT.

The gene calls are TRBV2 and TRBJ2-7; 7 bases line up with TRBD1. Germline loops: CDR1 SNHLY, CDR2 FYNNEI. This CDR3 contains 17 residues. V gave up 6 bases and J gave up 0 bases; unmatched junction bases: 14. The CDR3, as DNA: TGTGCCAGCAGATGGGACAGAACCTCATGGATCTCCTACGAGCAGTACTTC. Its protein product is CASRWDRTSWISYEQYF.

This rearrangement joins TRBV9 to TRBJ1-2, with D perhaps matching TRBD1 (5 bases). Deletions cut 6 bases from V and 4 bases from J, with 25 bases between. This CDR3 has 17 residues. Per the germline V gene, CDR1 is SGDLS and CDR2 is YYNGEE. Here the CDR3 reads CASTTSEGPSSAYGYTF. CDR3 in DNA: TGTGCCAGCACTACCTCGGAGGGGCCATCCTCCGCCTATGGCTACACCTTC.

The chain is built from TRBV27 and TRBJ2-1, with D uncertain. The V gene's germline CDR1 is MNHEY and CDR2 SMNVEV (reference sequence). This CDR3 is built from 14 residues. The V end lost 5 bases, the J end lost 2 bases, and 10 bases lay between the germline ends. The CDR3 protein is CASSGHLTYNEQFF. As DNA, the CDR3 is TGTGCCAGCAGTGGGCATCTAACCTACAATGAGCAGTTCTTC.

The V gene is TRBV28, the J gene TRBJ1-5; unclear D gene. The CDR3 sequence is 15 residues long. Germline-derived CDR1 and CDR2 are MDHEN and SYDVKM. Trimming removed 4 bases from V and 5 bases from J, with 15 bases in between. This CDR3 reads CASSSPRHSHQPQHF. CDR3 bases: TGTGCCAGCAGTTCCCCTCGACACTCGCATCAGCCCCAGCATTTT.

DNA for the CDR3: TGTGCCAGCAGTTACTCGCGGGCCCGTGGGCATTCACCCCTCCACTTT. Encoded protein: CASSYSRARGHSPLHF. This chain connects TRBV6-5 to TRBJ1-6; D remains unclear. Germline lookup yields CDR1 MNHEY and CDR2 SVGAGI. V lost 0 bases, J lost 8 bases, and 14 bases lay in between. The CDR3 runs to 16 residues.

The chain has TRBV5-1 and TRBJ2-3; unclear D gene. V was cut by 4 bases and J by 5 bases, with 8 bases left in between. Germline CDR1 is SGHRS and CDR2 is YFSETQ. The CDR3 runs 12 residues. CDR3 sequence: CASSPRVDTQYF. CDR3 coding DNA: TGCGCCAGCAGCCCGCGCGTAGATACGCAGTATTTT.

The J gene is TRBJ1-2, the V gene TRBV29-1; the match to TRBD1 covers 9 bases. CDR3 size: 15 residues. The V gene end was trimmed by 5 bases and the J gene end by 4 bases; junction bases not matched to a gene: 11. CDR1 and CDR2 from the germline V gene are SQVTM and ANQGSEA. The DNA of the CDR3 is TGCAGCGTTTTTTTCCCGACAGGGGGATTCTATGGCTACACCTTC. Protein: CSVFFPTGGFYGYTF.

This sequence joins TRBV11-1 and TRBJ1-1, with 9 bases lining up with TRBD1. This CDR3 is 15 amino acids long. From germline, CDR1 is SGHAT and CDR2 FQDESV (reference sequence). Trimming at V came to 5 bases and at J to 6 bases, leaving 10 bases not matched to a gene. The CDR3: CASSVPGQGPSEAFF. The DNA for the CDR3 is TGTGCCAGCAGCGTCCCGGGACAGGGACCCTCTGAAGCTTTCTTT. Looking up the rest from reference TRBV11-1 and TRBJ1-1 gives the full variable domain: EAEVAQSPRYKITEKSQAVAFWCDPISGHATLYWYRQILGQGPELLVQFQDESVVDDSQLPKDRFSAERLKGVDSTLKIQPAELGDSAMYLCASSVPGQGPSEAFFGQGTRLTVV.

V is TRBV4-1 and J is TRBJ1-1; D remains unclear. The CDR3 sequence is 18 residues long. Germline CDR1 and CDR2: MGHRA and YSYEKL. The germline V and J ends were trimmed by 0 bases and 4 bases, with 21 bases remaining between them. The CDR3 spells CASSQDKRYLMKPTEAFF. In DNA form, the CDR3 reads TGCGCCAGCAGCCAAGACAAGAGGTATCTGATGAAACCCACTGAAGCTTTCTTT.